These T cell receptor beta chains were read from a single sample in a study of cytomegalovirus exposure and HLA in healthy donors. TCRdb's copy holds only in-frame clones and misses some; the assay was immunoSEQ multiplex PCR. The top ten clones hold around 3.6% of a sample with more than 110,000 clones, approximately 80% of them seen once. Sequencing was performed on PBMCs. The receptors were sampled from a man aged 18 to 30 in good health and CMV-seronegative. Each CDR3 is given with its conserved first and last residue. Fields, in order: clone size, V gene, J gene, D gene, CDR3 DNA, CDR3 protein. A D gene is named only where the DNA matches it firmly. Size is stated for part of the rows, as once, few or many counts, or as a class when the clone is expanded.

clone_size: NA
v_call: TRBV2
j_call: TRBJ1-5
d_call: TRBD1
cdr3_nt: TGTGCCAGCAGTGCGACAGGGCCAAATCAGCCCCAGCATTTT
cdr3_aa: CASSATGPNQPQHF

clone_size: NA
v_call: TRBV11-2
j_call: TRBJ1-2
d_call: TRBD1
cdr3_nt: TGTGCCAGCAGCTTTGGGACAGGGGGCGGCTACACCTTC
cdr3_aa: CASSFGTGGGYTF

clone_size: NA
v_call: TRBV27
j_call: TRBJ2-7
d_call: NA
cdr3_nt: TGTGCCAGCAGTTTGAGCCCTTCCTGGACATTTTCCTACGAGCAGTACTTC
cdr3_aa: CASSLSPSWTFSYEQYF

clone_size: NA
v_call: TRBV30
j_call: TRBJ2-3
d_call: NA
cdr3_nt: TGTGCCTGGAGCCTAGGACAGTATACGCAGTATTTT
cdr3_aa: CAWSLGQYTQYF

clone_size: NA
v_call: TRBV6-5
j_call: TRBJ2-3
d_call: NA
cdr3_nt: TGTGCCAGCAGTTACCGCGGACACGGATCGGATACGCAGTATTTT
cdr3_aa: CASSYRGHGSDTQYF

clone_size: NA
v_call: TRBV4-1
j_call: TRBJ1-6
d_call: NA
cdr3_nt: TGCGCCAGCAGCCAGATTCGAGGGTACACTCGGAATTCACCCCTCCACTTT
cdr3_aa: CASSQIRGYTRNSPLHF

clone_size: NA
v_call: TRBV7-3
j_call: TRBJ2-1
d_call: TRBD2
cdr3_nt: TGTGCCAGCAGCTTAACAGCGGGAGCGAACAATGAGCAGTTCTTC
cdr3_aa: CASSLTAGANNEQFF

clone_size: NA
v_call: TRBV19
j_call: TRBJ1-1
d_call: NA
cdr3_nt: TGTGCCAGTAGTGCGACAGTGAACACTGAAGCTTTCTTT
cdr3_aa: CASSATVNTEAFF

clone_size: NA
v_call: TRBV28
j_call: TRBJ2-3
d_call: TRBD2
cdr3_nt: TGTGCCAGCAGCGCCGGGGGGGGAGGAACTGATACGCAGTATTTT
cdr3_aa: CASSAGGGGTDTQYF

clone_size: large
v_call: TRBV13
j_call: TRBJ2-3
d_call: TRBD1
cdr3_nt: TGTGCCAGCAGCCTACGACAGGGGGTCAACACAGATACGCAGTATTTT
cdr3_aa: CASSLRQGVNTDTQYF

clone_size: NA
v_call: TRBV28
j_call: TRBJ1-5
d_call: NA
cdr3_nt: TGTGCCAGCAGTTTATACCTCTTTCCGGGGGGATTGGGTCAGCCCCAGCATTTT
cdr3_aa: CASSLYLFPGGLGQPQHF

clone_size: NA
v_call: TRBV7-9
j_call: TRBJ2-5
d_call: TRBD1
cdr3_nt: TGTGCCAGCAGCTTAGGACAGGGGGCACAAGAGACCCAGTACTTC
cdr3_aa: CASSLGQGAQETQYF

clone_size: NA
v_call: TRBV30
j_call: TRBJ2-1
d_call: TRBD2
cdr3_nt: TGTGCCTGGAGTGGACGACTAGCGGGACCCTACAATGAGCAGTTCTTC
cdr3_aa: CAWSGRLAGPYNEQFF

clone_size: NA
v_call: TRBV29-1
j_call: TRBJ2-1
d_call: TRBD2
cdr3_nt: TGCAGCGCGCCGGGACTAGCGGGAGGAACCTACAATGAGCAGTTCTTC
cdr3_aa: CSAPGLAGGTYNEQFF

clone_size: NA
v_call: TRBV9
j_call: TRBJ2-1
d_call: NA
cdr3_nt: TGTGCCAGCAGCGTCCTTCGGGAGCTAAGCTCCTACAATGAGCAGTTCTTC
cdr3_aa: CASSVLRELSSYNEQFF

clone_size: NA
v_call: TRBV18
j_call: TRBJ1-1
d_call: NA
cdr3_nt: TGTGCCAGCTCACCGGAGGCCAGCGTGGACACTGAAGCTTTCTTT
cdr3_aa: CASSPEASVDTEAFF

clone_size: NA
v_call: TRBV7-6
j_call: TRBJ1-5
d_call: NA
cdr3_nt: TGTGCCAGCAGCTTAGCGGGTGACAGCTTCAATCAGCCCCAGCATTTT
cdr3_aa: CASSLAGDSFNQPQHF

clone_size: NA
v_call: TRBV15
j_call: TRBJ1-2
d_call: NA
cdr3_nt: TGTGCCACCAGCACGAGAACCAGGGGCGTGTATGGCTACACCTTC
cdr3_aa: CATSTRTRGVYGYTF

clone_size: NA
v_call: TRBV7-8
j_call: TRBJ1-4
d_call: NA
cdr3_nt: TGTGCCAGCAGCTTAACGCAGGGTGACGATGAAAAACTGTTTTTT
cdr3_aa: CASSLTQGDDEKLFF

clone_size: NA
v_call: TRBV6-5
j_call: TRBJ2-7
d_call: TRBD1
cdr3_nt: TGTGCCAGCAGTTACTCGGGACAGGCCCACGAGCAGTACTTC
cdr3_aa: CASSYSGQAHEQYF

clone_size: few
v_call: TRBV2
j_call: TRBJ1-4
d_call: TRBD1
cdr3_nt: TGTGCCAGCTTTCCGGGACAGATGGATCAAAAACTGTTTTTT
cdr3_aa: CASFPGQMDQKLFF

clone_size: NA
v_call: TRBV7-3
j_call: TRBJ2-7
d_call: NA
cdr3_nt: TGTGCCAGCAGCTTAACCCCCGGCGGGTTAGGCTACGAGCAGTACTTC
cdr3_aa: CASSLTPGGLGYEQYF

clone_size: NA
v_call: TRBV7-3
j_call: TRBJ1-1
d_call: NA
cdr3_nt: TGTGCCAGCAGCCTGGGTAGGGGCAACACTGAAGCTTTCTTT
cdr3_aa: CASSLGRGNTEAFF

clone_size: once
v_call: TRBV2
j_call: TRBJ2-7
d_call: NA
cdr3_nt: TGTGCCAGCAGGGAAGAACAGTACTCCTACGAGCAGTACTTC
cdr3_aa: CASREEQYSYEQYF

clone_size: NA
v_call: TRBV5-4
j_call: TRBJ2-2
d_call: NA
cdr3_nt: TGTGCCAGCAGCCTAGACTGGATCACCGGGGAGCTGTTTTTT
cdr3_aa: CASSLDWITGELFF

clone_size: few
v_call: TRBV5-1
j_call: TRBJ2-7
d_call: NA
cdr3_nt: TGCGCCAGCAGCGAACAGGGATTAACCTACGAGCAGTACTTC
cdr3_aa: CASSEQGLTYEQYF

clone_size: NA
v_call: TRBV7-9
j_call: TRBJ2-5
d_call: TRBD1
cdr3_nt: TGTGCCAGCAGCCGCGCCACAGGGGTTGAGGAGACCCAGTACTTC
cdr3_aa: CASSRATGVEETQYF

clone_size: few
v_call: TRBV2
j_call: TRBJ1-2
d_call: NA
cdr3_nt: TGTGCCAGCACCAGGCCCAGCCTTATCTATGGCTACACCTTC
cdr3_aa: CASTRPSLIYGYTF

clone_size: NA
v_call: TRBV19
j_call: TRBJ1-5
d_call: NA
cdr3_nt: TGTGCCAGTAGTATAACACCCGGGGGCAATCAGCCCCAGCATTTT
cdr3_aa: CASSITPGGNQPQHF

clone_size: NA
v_call: TRBV5-1
j_call: TRBJ1-4
d_call: NA
cdr3_nt: TGCGCCAGCACCCTAGGACAGCCTAATGAAAAACTGTTTTTT
cdr3_aa: CASTLGQPNEKLFF

clone_size: NA
v_call: TRBV5-1
j_call: TRBJ2-1
d_call: TRBD1
cdr3_nt: TGCGCCAGCAACAACCCGGGACAGGGTATCGATGAGCAGTTCTTC
cdr3_aa: CASNNPGQGIDEQFF

clone_size: few
v_call: TRBV7-9
j_call: TRBJ2-7
d_call: TRBD1
cdr3_nt: TGTGCCAGCAGCCATCCGGGACAGGGAGACGAGCAGTACTTC
cdr3_aa: CASSHPGQGDEQYF

clone_size: once
v_call: TRBV5-1
j_call: TRBJ2-5
d_call: TRBD2
cdr3_nt: TGCGCCAGCAGCCTAGCGGCCGGAGAGACCCAGTACTTC
cdr3_aa: CASSLAAGETQYF

clone_size: once
v_call: TRBV18
j_call: TRBJ2-7
d_call: NA
cdr3_nt: TGTGCCAGCTCACCAAACGGGCAGGGGCTGGTCGAGCAGTACTTC
cdr3_aa: CASSPNGQGLVEQYF

clone_size: NA
v_call: TRBV11-2
j_call: TRBJ2-7
d_call: NA
cdr3_nt: TGTGCCAGCAGCTTAGCCGCAGGGATGAGCTCCTACGAGCAGTACTTC
cdr3_aa: CASSLAAGMSSYEQYF

clone_size: NA
v_call: TRBV6-5
j_call: TRBJ1-2
d_call: TRBD1
cdr3_nt: TGTGCCAGCAGTTTCTCCAGGACAGGGGGCAGTTGGGGCTACACCTTC
cdr3_aa: CASSFSRTGGSWGYTF

clone_size: NA
v_call: TRBV28
j_call: TRBJ1-6
d_call: TRBD1
cdr3_nt: TGTGCCAGCAGCGCAGACAGGGGATCACCCCTCCACTTT
cdr3_aa: CASSADRGSPLHF

clone_size: NA
v_call: TRBV19
j_call: TRBJ1-1
d_call: TRBD1
cdr3_nt: TGTGCCAGTAGTCCACAGGGGAGGACTGAAGCTTTCTTT
cdr3_aa: CASSPQGRTEAFF

clone_size: once
v_call: TRBV4-1
j_call: TRBJ1-4
d_call: NA
cdr3_nt: TGCGCCAGCAGCCTCGGACGGGGAACAACTAATGAAAAACTGTTTTTT
cdr3_aa: CASSLGRGTTNEKLFF

clone_size: NA
v_call: TRBV6-6
j_call: TRBJ2-1
d_call: NA
cdr3_nt: TGTGCCAGCAGTTACAGAGCCTCCATTAGCAATGAGCAGTTCTTC
cdr3_aa: CASSYRASISNEQFF

clone_size: few
v_call: TRBV9
j_call: TRBJ1-6
d_call: NA
cdr3_nt: TGTGCCAGCAGCGCGGGAAATTCACCCCTCCACTTT
cdr3_aa: CASSAGNSPLHF

clone_size: NA
v_call: TRBV4-1
j_call: TRBJ2-3
d_call: NA
cdr3_nt: TGCGCCAGCAGCGTAAAGGGGGGGGATACGCAGTATTTT
cdr3_aa: CASSVKGGDTQYF

clone_size: NA
v_call: TRBV9
j_call: TRBJ2-7
d_call: NA
cdr3_nt: TGTGCCAGCAGCTCCCACCCGGACGGGCAGGGGATGTCCTACGAGCAGTACTTC
cdr3_aa: CASSSHPDGQGMSYEQYF

clone_size: once
v_call: TRBV11-3
j_call: TRBJ1-6
d_call: TRBD1
cdr3_nt: TGTGCCAGCAGCTCTAGACAGGGTGGTAATTCACCCCTCCACTTT
cdr3_aa: CASSSRQGGNSPLHF

clone_size: NA
v_call: TRBV7-9
j_call: TRBJ2-7
d_call: TRBD2
cdr3_nt: TGTGCCAGCGCACAGGGACTAGCGGATCCCTACGAGCAGTACTTC
cdr3_aa: CASAQGLADPYEQYF

clone_size: NA
v_call: TRBV4-1
j_call: TRBJ2-3
d_call: NA
cdr3_nt: TGCGCCAGCAGCCAAGATCCCCCCAGGCTTGGAGATACGCAGTATTTT
cdr3_aa: CASSQDPPRLGDTQYF

clone_size: NA
v_call: TRBV10-2
j_call: TRBJ2-1
d_call: NA
cdr3_nt: TGCGCCAGCGTCGAGGGGAGGTCCTACAATGAGCAGTTCTTC
cdr3_aa: CASVEGRSYNEQFF

clone_size: NA
v_call: TRBV5-1
j_call: TRBJ2-3
d_call: NA
cdr3_nt: TGCGCCAGCGGGGGGGCGGATACGCAGTATTTT
cdr3_aa: CASGGADTQYF

clone_size: NA
v_call: TRBV5-6
j_call: TRBJ2-7
d_call: TRBD1
cdr3_nt: TGTGCCAGCAGCTTTCAGGGGGCAAATCCGCAGTACTTC
cdr3_aa: CASSFQGANPQYF

clone_size: NA
v_call: TRBV29-1
j_call: TRBJ2-2
d_call: NA
cdr3_nt: TGCAGCGTTGCCCACAGGGAGGGAACCGGGGAGCTGTTTTTT
cdr3_aa: CSVAHREGTGELFF

clone_size: NA
v_call: TRBV18
j_call: TRBJ1-5
d_call: TRBD1
cdr3_nt: TGTGCCAGCTCACCACCGGGGTACAGGGGGAGCAATCAGCCCCAGCATTTT
cdr3_aa: CASSPPGYRGSNQPQHF

clone_size: few
v_call: TRBV5-1
j_call: TRBJ2-7
d_call: TRBD1
cdr3_nt: TGCGCCAGCAGCACCGGGACAGGGGGACCCTACGAGCAGTACTTC
cdr3_aa: CASSTGTGGPYEQYF

clone_size: NA
v_call: TRBV2
j_call: TRBJ2-7
d_call: NA
cdr3_nt: TGTGCCAGCCAGCGAGAGAGGACCTACGAGCAGTACTTC
cdr3_aa: CASQRERTYEQYF

clone_size: NA
v_call: TRBV7-7
j_call: TRBJ2-2
d_call: NA
cdr3_nt: TGTGCCAGCAGCTTAACGGCCGGGGAGCTGTTTTTT
cdr3_aa: CASSLTAGELFF

clone_size: NA
v_call: TRBV28
j_call: TRBJ2-7
d_call: TRBD1
cdr3_nt: TGTGCCAGCAGTTTATCCCCTAACCTACGACAGGGTCAGTGGCAGTACTTC
cdr3_aa: CASSLSPNLRQGQWQYF

clone_size: NA
v_call: TRBV29-1
j_call: TRBJ1-2
d_call: NA
cdr3_nt: TGCAGCGTTGTAGCATATAACTATGGCTACACCTTC
cdr3_aa: CSVVAYNYGYTF

clone_size: NA
v_call: TRBV7-8
j_call: TRBJ1-4
d_call: NA
cdr3_nt: TGTGCCAGCAGCTTCATGGCATCCACAACTAATGAAAAACTGTTTTTT
cdr3_aa: CASSFMASTTNEKLFF

clone_size: NA
v_call: TRBV5-4
j_call: TRBJ2-7
d_call: NA
cdr3_nt: TGTGCCAGCAGCCCGTCCGGGGGCGAGCAGTACTTC
cdr3_aa: CASSPSGGEQYF

clone_size: NA
v_call: TRBV5-1
j_call: TRBJ2-1
d_call: TRBD2
cdr3_nt: TGCGCCAGCAGCTTGGCCATCGGCCGGGGGGGGTTTAATGAGCAGTTCTTC
cdr3_aa: CASSLAIGRGGFNEQFF

clone_size: NA
v_call: TRBV7-2
j_call: TRBJ2-7
d_call: TRBD2
cdr3_nt: TGTGCCAGCAGCTTGCGATCGGCGGGAGGGCGCTACGAGCAGTACTTC
cdr3_aa: CASSLRSAGGRYEQYF